This T cell receptor beta chain derives from a study of T cells expressing NK-cell markers. Across the whole study: In the group of eight sequenced donors, seven were HCMV-seropositive and one was seronegative.

A word on this clonotype: Its target is not known.

The CDR3 is 16 amino acids. CDR1 is SGHTA, CDR2 FQGNSA, per germline. Findings of the study overall: There were a handful of donors in whom these clonotypes also led the CD3+CD56-NKG2C+ fraction.

TCRdb re-called the 5' RACE reads; every CDR3 protein appears as one record, without DNA. The sample shows 300,000 to 450,000 distinct CDR3 sequences, and over 4% sits with its ten largest clones. This receptor was identified in a man aged 18-75 years in good health. Sequencing was done on a sample of blood T cells: a sorted CD56 or NKG2C T cell subset, CD4+ or CD8+ T cells, or bulk PBMC T cells (not recorded which). This chain uses TRBV7-2 with TRBJ2-5; TCRdb's D gene call, TRBD2, goes unchecked for lack of DNA. The CDR3 sequence is CASSYRLAGGRETQYF. Full variable domain (rest looked up from reference TRBV7-2 and TRBJ2-5): GAGVSQSPSNKVTEKGKDVELRCDPISGHTALYWYRQSLGQGLEFLIYFQGNSAPDKSGLPSDRFSAERTGGSVSTLTIQRTQQEDSAVYLCASSYRLAGGRETQYFGPGTRLLVL.